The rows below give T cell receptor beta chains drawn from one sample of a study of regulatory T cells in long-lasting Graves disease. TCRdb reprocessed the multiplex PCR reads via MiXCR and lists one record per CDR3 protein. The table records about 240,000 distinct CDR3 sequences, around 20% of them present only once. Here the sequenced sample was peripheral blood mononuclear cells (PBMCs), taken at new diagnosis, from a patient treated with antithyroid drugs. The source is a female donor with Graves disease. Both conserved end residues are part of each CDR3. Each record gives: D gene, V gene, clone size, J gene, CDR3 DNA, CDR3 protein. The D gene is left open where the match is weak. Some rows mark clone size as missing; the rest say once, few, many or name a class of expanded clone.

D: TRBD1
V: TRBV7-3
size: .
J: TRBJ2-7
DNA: TGTGCCAGCAGCATAGGACAGGGAAACACCGGGGAGCAGTACTTC
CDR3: CASSIGQGNTGEQYF

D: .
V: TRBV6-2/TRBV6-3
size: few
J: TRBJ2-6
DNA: TGTGCCAGCCAGGAGGGCTCTGGGGCCAACGTCCTGACTTTC
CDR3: CASQEGSGANVLTF

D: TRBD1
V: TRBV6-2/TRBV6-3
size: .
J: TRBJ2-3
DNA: TGTGCCAGCACTAGCCGGGACAGATACACAGATACGCAGTATTTT
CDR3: CASTSRDRYTDTQYF

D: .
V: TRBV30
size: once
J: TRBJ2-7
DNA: TGTGCCTGGAGTGTTGAGGCAAACTACGAGCAGTACTTC
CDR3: CAWSVEANYEQYF

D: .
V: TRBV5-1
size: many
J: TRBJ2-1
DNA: TGCGCCAGCAGCTTGGGAGGGGCCTATGAGCAGTTCTTC
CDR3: CASSLGGAYEQFF

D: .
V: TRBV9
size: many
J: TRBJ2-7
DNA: TGTGCCAGCAGTATGGGACCAGACTACGAGCAGTACTTC
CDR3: CASSMGPDYEQYF

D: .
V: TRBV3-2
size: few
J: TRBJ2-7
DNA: TGTGCCAGCAGAGTTAAGGACTACGAGCAGTACTTC
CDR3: CASRVKDYEQYF

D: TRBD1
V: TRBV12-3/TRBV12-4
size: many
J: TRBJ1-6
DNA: TGTGCCAGCAGCCGAGACAGGGGGAATTCACCCCTCCACTTT
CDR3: CASSRDRGNSPLHF

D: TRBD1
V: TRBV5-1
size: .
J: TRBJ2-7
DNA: TGCGCCAGCAGCTTGGAACAGGGGGTCGACGAGCAGTACTTC
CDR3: CASSLEQGVDEQYF

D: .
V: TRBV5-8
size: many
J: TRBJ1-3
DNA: TGTGCCAGCAGCGGTAGCCGGGCCCTCCCTCGGACGAACACCATATATTTT
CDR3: CASSGSRALPRTNTIYF

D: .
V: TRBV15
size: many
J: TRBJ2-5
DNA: TGTGCCACCAGCAGATCCGTTTTATGGCTAGCGCGGAAGACCCAGTACTTC
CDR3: CATSRSVLWLARKTQYF

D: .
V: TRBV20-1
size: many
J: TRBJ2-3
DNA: TGCAGTGCTAGACCGTCTCGAAGTTACACCGATACGCAGTATTTT
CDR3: CSARPSRSYTDTQYF

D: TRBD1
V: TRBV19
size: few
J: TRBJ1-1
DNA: TGTGCCAGTACGGCGGGACAGGGGTTCACTGAAGCTTTCTTT
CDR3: CASTAGQGFTEAFF

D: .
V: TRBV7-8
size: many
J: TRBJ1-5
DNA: TGTGCCAGCAGCTTATCAGTGTCGTGGGGCAATCAGCCCCAGCATTTT
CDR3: CASSLSVSWGNQPQHF

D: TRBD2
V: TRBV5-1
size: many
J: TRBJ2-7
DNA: TGCGCCAGCAGCTTTAGCGGGAAAGCCTACGAGCAGTACTTC
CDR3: CASSFSGKAYEQYF

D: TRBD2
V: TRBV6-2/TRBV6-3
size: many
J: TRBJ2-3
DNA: TGTGCCAGCAGTGACCTAGCGGGGGGCACAGATACGCAGTATTTT
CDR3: CASSDLAGGTDTQYF

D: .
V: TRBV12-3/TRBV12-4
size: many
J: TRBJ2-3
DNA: TGTGCCAGCAGTTACGGGAGTTTAGATACGCAGTATTTT
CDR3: CASSYGSLDTQYF

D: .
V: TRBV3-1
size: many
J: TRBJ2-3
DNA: TGTGCCAGCAGCCAAGATCTGCGCGCTGGTGCCACAGATACGCAGTATTTT
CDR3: CASSQDLRAGATDTQYF

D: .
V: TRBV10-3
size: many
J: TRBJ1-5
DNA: TGTGCCATCAGTTCCCAACAACCGGGGAACCAGCCCCAGCATTTT
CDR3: CAISSQQPGNQPQHF

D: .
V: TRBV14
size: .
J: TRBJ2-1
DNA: TGTGCCAGCAGCCAAGAATCCGCACAGGGTAGAGGGCAGTTCTTC
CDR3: CASSQESAQGRGQFF

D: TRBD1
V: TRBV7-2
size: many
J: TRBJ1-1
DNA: TGTGCCAGCAGCTTAGGGACAGGGATGGAGGCTGAAGCTTTCTTT
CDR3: CASSLGTGMEAEAFF

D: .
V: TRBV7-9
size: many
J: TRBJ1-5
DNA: TGTGCCAGCGGGCGGGGCGATAGCAATCAGCCCCAGCATTTT
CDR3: CASGRGDSNQPQHF

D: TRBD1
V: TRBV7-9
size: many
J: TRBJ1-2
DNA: TGTGCCAGCAGTCCGACGACAGGGATTAACGGAGGCTACACCTTC
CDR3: CASSPTTGINGGYTF

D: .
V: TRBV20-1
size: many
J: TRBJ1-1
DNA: TGCAGTGCTTTCTTCAGGACAAACACTGAAGCTTTCTTT
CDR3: CSAFFRTNTEAFF

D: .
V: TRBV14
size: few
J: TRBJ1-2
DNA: TGTGCCAGCAGCCAAGAAGGTCGGGGGAGTGGCTACACCTTC
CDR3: CASSQEGRGSGYTF

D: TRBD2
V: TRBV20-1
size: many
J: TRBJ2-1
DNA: TGCAGTGCTGGGACTAGCGGGGGCAATGAGCAGTTCTTC
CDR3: CSAGTSGGNEQFF

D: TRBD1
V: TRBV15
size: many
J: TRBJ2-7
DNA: TGTGCCACCAGCTACCGGGACAGAGACTACGAGCAGTACTTC
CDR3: CATSYRDRDYEQYF